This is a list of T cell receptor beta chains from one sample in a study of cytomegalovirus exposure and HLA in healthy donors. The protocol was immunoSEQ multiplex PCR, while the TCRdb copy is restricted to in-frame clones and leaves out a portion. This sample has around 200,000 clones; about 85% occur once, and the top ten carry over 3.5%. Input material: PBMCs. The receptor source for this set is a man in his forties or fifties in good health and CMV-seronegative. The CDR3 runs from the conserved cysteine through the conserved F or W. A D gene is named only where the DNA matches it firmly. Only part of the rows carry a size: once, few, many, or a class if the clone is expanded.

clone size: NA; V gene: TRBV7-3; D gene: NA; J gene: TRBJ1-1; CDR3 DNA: TGTGCCAGCAGCTTACGGGTGGTGAACACTGAAGCTTTCTTT; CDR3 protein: CASSLRVVNTEAFF
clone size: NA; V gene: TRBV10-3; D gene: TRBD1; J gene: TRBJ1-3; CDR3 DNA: TGTGCCACAGGACCGACAGGGGTAGCCGGAAACACCATATATTTT; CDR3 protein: CATGPTGVAGNTIYF
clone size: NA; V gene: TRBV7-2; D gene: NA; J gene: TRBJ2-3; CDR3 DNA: TGTGCCAGCACACAAAACACAGATACGCAGTATTTT; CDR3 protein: CASTQNTDTQYF
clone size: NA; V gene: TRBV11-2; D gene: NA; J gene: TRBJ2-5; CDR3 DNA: TGTGCCAGCAGCCCTCGGACACGAGAGACCCAGTACTTC; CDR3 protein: CASSPRTRETQYF
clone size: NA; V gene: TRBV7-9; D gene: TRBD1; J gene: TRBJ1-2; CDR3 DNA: TGTGCCAGCAGCCCCGGGGACAGGGCATTTCACTATGGCTACACCTTC; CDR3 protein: CASSPGDRAFHYGYTF
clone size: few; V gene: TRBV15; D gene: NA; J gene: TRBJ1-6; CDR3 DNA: TGTGCCACCAGCAGCGGGGCAGGGGTCGGTTCACCCCTCCACTTT; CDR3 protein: CATSSGAGVGSPLHF
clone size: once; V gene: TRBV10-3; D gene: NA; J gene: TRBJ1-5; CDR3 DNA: TGTGCCATCAGTGAACTGAGTAATCAGCCCCAGCATTTT; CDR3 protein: CAISELSNQPQHF
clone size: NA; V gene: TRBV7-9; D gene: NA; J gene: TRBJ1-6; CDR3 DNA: TGTGCCAGCAGCGCGCGGGTTAGCTCCTATAATTCACCCCTCCACTTT; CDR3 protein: CASSARVSSYNSPLHF
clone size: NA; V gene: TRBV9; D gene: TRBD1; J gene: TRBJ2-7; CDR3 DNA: TGTGCCAGCAGCGCCCCGGGACAGGGCTCCGAGCAGTACTTC; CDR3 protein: CASSAPGQGSEQYF
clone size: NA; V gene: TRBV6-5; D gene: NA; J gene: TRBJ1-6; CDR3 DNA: TGTGCCAGCAGGCTTCGAGGGAATAATTCACCCCTCCACTTT; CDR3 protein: CASRLRGNNSPLHF
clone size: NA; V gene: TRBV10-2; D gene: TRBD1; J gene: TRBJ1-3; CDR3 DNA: TGCGCCAGCAGTGAGTCCAGGGGGCGGCCGGACACCATATATTTT; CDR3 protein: CASSESRGRPDTIYF
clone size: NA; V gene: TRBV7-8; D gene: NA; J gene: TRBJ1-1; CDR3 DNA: TGTGCCAGCAGCCCCCTGGGACTCGGAATCACTGAAGCTTTCTTT; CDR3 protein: CASSPLGLGITEAFF
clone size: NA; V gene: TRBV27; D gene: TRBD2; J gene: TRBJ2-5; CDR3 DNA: TGTGCCAGCAGCCTCACCGGCGGGGGTCAGGAGACCCAGTACTTC; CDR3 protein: CASSLTGGGQETQYF
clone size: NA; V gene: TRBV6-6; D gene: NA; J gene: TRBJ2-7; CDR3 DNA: TGTGCCAGCAGTCCTCCCAGGGCCGAGCAGTACTTC; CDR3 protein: CASSPPRAEQYF
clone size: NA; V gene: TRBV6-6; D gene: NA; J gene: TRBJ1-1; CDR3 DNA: TGTGCCAGCAGTTTCCTACAGGGCCGGAACACTGAAGCTTTCTTT; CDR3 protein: CASSFLQGRNTEAFF
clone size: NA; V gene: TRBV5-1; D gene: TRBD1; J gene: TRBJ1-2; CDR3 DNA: TGCGCCAGCACCCCAGGGGGCCCCACCTATGGCTACACCTTC; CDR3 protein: CASTPGGPTYGYTF
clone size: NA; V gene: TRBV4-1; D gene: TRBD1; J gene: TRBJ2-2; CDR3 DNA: TGCGCCAGCTTAGCCTGGACAGGGGCCGGGGAGCTGTTTTTT; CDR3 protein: CASLAWTGAGELFF
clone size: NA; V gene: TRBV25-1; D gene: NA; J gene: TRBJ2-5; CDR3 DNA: TGTGCCAGCAGCGATTTAAGGCAGGGCGCGGAGACCCAGTACTTC; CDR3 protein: CASSDLRQGAETQYF